This record covers a single TCR beta chain. Its antigen is unknown. Base qualities were left out, and no much larger clone turns up one base away. The data belong to a study of cytomegalovirus exposure and HLA in healthy donors (dated by TCRdb to about 2017). For the study in its entirety: An earlier analysis of roughly 630 of the donors reported approximately 300 Gb of sequence data and 117 million unique TCR beta sequences from about 180 million T cells. An early release that covered fewer than 750 HLA-typed donors contained approximately 300 gigabases of sequencing data and around 80 million unique TCR sequences. The genetic ancestry cluster associated with self-reported Caucasian donors included over 80% of the approximately 400 genotyped donors. The study aimed to test whether signatures of past pathogen exposure could be identified by cataloging public T cell receptors. The T cell repertoires of 666 subjects were profiled by immunosequencing and related to cytomegalovirus serostatus. In addition to the first cohort of approximately 650 subjects, a separate validation cohort of approximately 130 different subjects was used. To predict cytomegalovirus infection status, the study brought together high-throughput TCR immunosequencing, statistical association of individual TCRs with disease status, and machine learning. To study patterns of TCR occurrence, a later analysis re-analyzed previously published TCR beta repertoires from around 700 donors and added high-resolution HLA genotyping. Rather than drawing on any new phenotypic data, the later analysis identified candidate immune exposures from TCR beta sequences and the way those sequences occurred across donors. In an earlier analysis of 587 of the donors, high-throughput TCR beta sequencing was used to judge whether each TCR beta V gene segment behaved as functional or pseudogenic. Alongside the repertoire data, information on donor age, sex, ethnicity and CMV serostatus was compiled. A later genetic analysis used genome-wide SNP genotypes for about three fifths of the 666 donors, treating that subset as a discovery cohort. All discovery cohort repertoires had been generated on a single sequencing platform. HLA typing included class I and class II loci at four-digit resolution. Typing coverage differed by locus: A, B, C, DRB1 and DQB1 were typed in roughly 620-630 donors, DQA1 in roughly 500, DPA1 in approximately 610, and DPB1 in roughly 450. Several DR-DQ haplotypes were treated as single units for association and clustering because of strong linkage in the cohort. Across some 400 genotyped donors of the cohort, an average of about 240,000 unique TCR beta nucleotide sequences per donor were sequenced, and approximately 17% of those sequences were non-productive. Paper-wide results and their limitations: A further reported finding was that TCR beta sequences accurately predicted the HLA-A and HLA-B alleles for most subjects in the first cohort. Because some donors lacked HLA typing at each locus, the association tests relied only on the typed subset. Compared with equally common non-associated chains, HLA-associated TCR beta chains in a later analysis were more clonally expanded and had lower generation probabilities. The classifier was reported to diagnose cytomegalovirus status with high specificity and sensitivity in both the original and validation cohorts. A later analysis found that TCR association rates varied across HLA loci, with DRB1 alleles showing the most associated TCRs and HLA-C alleles the fewest. According to a later analysis, parvovirus B19, influenza, CMV and Epstein-Barr virus appeared linked to several top co-occurrence clusters. Strong co-occurrence of HLA alleles, especially DR and DQ, made assigning TCR associations to individual alleles difficult. In an earlier analysis of around 600 of the donors, most TCR beta V segments appeared in productive rearrangements about 87% or about 30% of the time, broadly matching IMGT annotations. According to the authors, the approach could potentially be generalized to other disease states and immunological phenotypes. A few of the identified cytomegalovirus-associated TCR beta chains were confirmed in vitro to be specific for cytomegalovirus antigens. A group of highly shared sequence variants was considered likely to be a technical artifact of the sequencing pipeline. While some public TCRs were present in many individuals, most TCR sequences turned up only very rarely across donors. The study listed around 160 TCR beta chains as associated with cytomegalovirus. CMV serostatus was the only immune exposure information available for the cohort. Specific HLA alleles were associated with 15,000 to 20,000 TCR beta sequences at a false discovery rate of 0.05 in a later analysis. The 87-base-pair reads could not distinguish some IMGT-functional V segments, including TRBV6-2 and TRBV6-3, so those segments were excluded. Most CMV-associated TCR beta chains appeared to be HLA-restricted in a later analysis, and the HLA associations seemed to be driven largely by CMV exposure. A later genetic analysis reported fewer N-insertions in productive TCRs among donors in an Asian-associated ancestry cluster than the roughly 700-donor mean. Linkage disequilibrium might explain the correlated functional status among segregating V segments, but an unknown experimental factor could not be ruled out. In a later genetic analysis, a missense DCLRE1C variant was associated with V-gene and J-gene trimming of TCR beta chains, and the association was replicated in an independent cohort. Roughly uniform sequencing depth across donors was assumed in presence/absence analyses, although this assumption may not hold. Around 16 rarely observed V segments, including chromosome 9 orphons, were excluded from the earlier analysis of 550 to 700 of the donors because counts were too low. The cohort was sequenced for TCR beta chains only, and without alpha or paired-chain data the features that could be detected were limited.

The cohort comprised 666 healthy bone marrow donors. Cohort members were all nominally healthy when sampled, although unrecorded immune exposures were likely present. The donor tested CMV seronegative, placing the donor among the approximately 360 seronegative members of the cohort. Every donor gave a peripheral blood sample, and the peripheral blood mononuclear cells from that sample were used for TCR beta sequencing. Genomic DNA extraction from the blood cell samples was performed with the Qiagen DNeasy Blood Extraction Kit. The library was built by means of the immunoSEQ multiplex PCR assay. A mixture of 60 forward primers for TCR Vbeta segments and 13 reverse primers for TCR Jbeta segments was used in the multiplex PCR. The CDR3 region of rearranged TCR beta genes was amplified from genomic DNA with a multiplex PCR assay. Amplified TCR beta libraries were sequenced as 87-base-pair reads on the Illumina HiSeq System. Per the original workflow: A later analysis counted some 80 million unique TCR beta chains across the 666 repertoires, and around 9.9 million of these chains were shared by at least two donors. Raw reads were error-corrected and collapsed into unique sequences by a nearest-neighbor algorithm in which closely related sequences were merged to remove PCR and sequencing errors. To assign V, D and J gene segments, CDR3 sequences were aligned to IMGT reference sequences. For a sequence to be retained, at least a six-nucleotide match to both a V gene segment and a J gene segment was required. A rearrangement counted as productive if the CDR3 had no stop codons and remained in frame with V and J, and every other rearrangement counted as non-productive. CDR3 was defined according to IMGT convention as the region running from the second conserved V-encoded cysteine to the conserved J-encoded phenylalanine. The earlier analysis of 500 to 750 of the donors excluded any sequence lacking an unambiguous match to a single V gene segment. An earlier analysis of 500 to 700 of the donors classified V segments as functional when productive rearrangements were above 56.7% and as segregating when the standard deviation between donors was above 5%. A statistical classification framework was developed to diagnose cytomegalovirus status using the catalog of TCR beta chain sequences. V and J gene assignment, in a later analysis, came from comparing TCR nucleotide sequences with IMGT/GENE-DB human TR gene sequences. In a later analysis, CDR3 sequences and most-parsimonious VDJ recombination scenarios were assigned using the TCRdist pipeline. In a later analysis, every TCR beta chain was defined by the combination of its CDR3 amino acid sequence and its V-gene family, and reads without a unique V-gene family were dropped. In a later analysis, some 600 highly shared, low-generation-probability nucleotide sequences were removed to address suspected cross-contamination and a sequencing artifact. In a later analysis, a clonal expansion index was calculated for each public chain from normalized within-repertoire ranks of inferred template counts. Generation probabilities in a later analysis came from a VDJ recombination model fitted to out-of-frame rearrangements, and those results were checked against IGoR. In a later analysis, TCR-TCR, TCR-HLA and TCR-CMV co-occurrence was scored with hypergeometric tests, and a repertoire-size bias correction was applied to TCR pairs. False discovery rates were estimated in a later analysis by permuting HLA or CMV assignments 20 times. In a later analysis, co-occurring TCRs were grouped using DBSCAN, with TCRdist sequence similarity added in when clustering inside HLA-allele-positive subsets. For co-occurrence clustering, repertoires with fewer than 30,000 or more than 120,000 public chains were excluded, along with four to six repertoires with anomalous nucleotide sharing. Held by TCRdb, this immuneACCESS table contains in-frame sequences only and omits some clones. Under half of the omission traces to an unresolved V gene where checked; the cause of the rest is unknown. V and J calls and clone size are those listed in that table; D and trimming were worked out from the DNA. A total of about 140,000 clones appear in this sample, approximately 84% of them only once. The biggest ten clones account for 1.9% of the sample.

Trimming costs V 9 bases and J 4 bases, and their ends lie 20 bases apart. The CDR3 covers 15 residues, taking in both the cysteine and the phenylalanine. The only DNA kept is the CDR3, 45 bases in frame from the first base. In the germline V gene, CDR1 corresponds to SGHRS and CDR2 to YFSETQ. Specimen: PBMCs. The chain is made from TRBV5-1 and TRBJ2-1; the D segment could be TRBD1, given 6 matching bases. The clonotype was recovered from a woman aged 40 to 50 in good health and CMV-seronegative. The CDR3 reads CATGPGQMSYNEQFF. The DNA sequence is TGCGCCACCGGGCCAGGACAGATGAGTTACAATGAGCAGTTCTTC.